These 20 T cell receptor beta chains were sequenced from one sample in a study of blood T cells in healthy people across ages. A second roughly 6 to 11 cycle PCR used barcoded and J-beta primers. TCRdb ran MiXCR on the 5' RACE reads and lists one entry per CDR3 protein. The sample includes 800,000 or so distinct CDR3 sequences, about half of them seen just once. Sequenced input: blood. The receptors come from an elderly man in good health.

In this sample, this clonotype turned up a few times. The rearrangement uses TRBV11-1 and TRBJ2-1; 15 bases line up with TRBD2. Unmatched junction bases numbered 17, after V lost 2 bases and J lost 0 bases. Germline V gene lookup returns CDR1 SGHAT and CDR2 FQDESV (reference sequence). This CDR3 is 23 amino acids long. This chain's CDR3 is CASSLPSGGTSGRSGSSYNEQFF. DNA for the CDR3: TGTGCCAGCAGCTTACCCTCGGGCGGGACTAGCGGGAGGTCTGGGAGCTCCTACAATGAGCAGTTCTTC.

Points on this clonotype: Since a much larger clone is just one base distant, this may be a read error. The chain uses TRBV20-1 and TRBJ2-7; D call uncertain. With 3 bases removed from V and 7 bases from J, the gap between germline ends came to 16 bases. Germline assignment: CDR1 DFQATT and CDR2 SNEGSKA (reference sequence). The CDR3 runs 13 residues. This chain's CDR3 is CSASSVSYNEQYF. For the CDR3, the DNA is TGCAGTGCTAGCAGCGTCTCCTACAATGAGCAGTACTTC.

As to this clonotype: A much larger clone differs by one base, so this may be a read error. The chain carries TRBV29-1 and TRBJ2-7; 9 bases align to TRBD1. The germline V gene encodes CDR1 SQVTM and CDR2 ANQGSEA. The CDR3 sequence is 15 residues long. V gave up 8 bases and J gave up 6 bases; unmatched junction bases: 17. The CDR3 DNA is TGCAGCATTTCCCCGACCGGGACAGGGCAGGTCGAGCAGTACTTC. It encodes CSISPTGTGQVEQYF.

The V and J genes are TRBV29-1 and TRBJ2-7, with TRBD2 identical over 8 bases. The CDR3 runs 14 residues. The germline gives CDR1 SQVTM, CDR2 ANQGSEA. Unmatched junction bases numbered 12, after V lost 4 bases and J lost 7 bases. The chain's CDR3 is CSVATGLVVGEQYF. CDR3 DNA sequence: TGCAGCGTTGCCACGGGACTAGTTGTGGGGGAGCAGTACTTC.

This clonotype was counted ten times or more. The rearrangement uses TRBV29-1 and TRBJ2-7; D is possibly TRBD1 (5 bases). Germline V gene data show CDR1 as SQVTM and CDR2 as ANQGSEA. The V end was cut by 1 base, the J end by 1 base, with 11 bases between. This CDR3 region has 14 residues. The CDR3 reads CSVEVGRQSYEQYF. The DNA of the CDR3 is TGCAGCGTTGAAGTGGGCAGACAGTCCTACGAGCAGTACTTC.

This clonotype was seen more than once but under ten times. The chain employs TRBV29-1 and TRBJ2-1; 9 nucleotides match TRBD1. The V and J ends lost 6 bases and 7 bases, in that order; junction bases with no gene match: 7. This CDR3 is 13 amino acids long. Germline V gene sequence: CDR1 SQVTM, CDR2 ANQGSEA. The CDR3 sequence is CSVIKTGGNEQFF. In DNA form, the CDR3 reads TGCAGCGTGATTAAGACAGGGGGGAATGAGCAGTTCTTC.

This clonotype was picked up a small number of times. The chain links TRBV12-3 or TRBV12-4 to TRBJ2-6; 7 bases are a match to TRBD1. V lost 6 bases to trimming and J lost 0 bases; unmatched junction nucleotides: 11. The CDR3 extends over 18 amino acids. CDR3 region: CASRQQGKGVSGANVLTF. Written as DNA, the CDR3 is TGTGCCAGCAGGCAACAGGGGAAGGGGGTCTCTGGGGCCAACGTCCTGACTTTC.

This clonotype showed up just a few times. The V call is TRBV12-3 or TRBV12-4, the J call TRBJ2-1; maybe TRBD2 (6 bases). CDR3 size: 16 residues. Trimming stripped 5 bases from V and 2 bases from J, with 16 bases between. CDR3 nucleotides: TGTGCCAGCAGTACTTTGAGAGCGGGCCCCTACAATGAGCAGTTCTTC. This encodes CASSTLRAGPYNEQFF.

The chain recombines TRBV10-3 with TRBJ2-5; 7 bases are shared with TRBD2. The J call may be faulty, since TRBJ2-7 better matches the DNA end. The CDR3 covers 16 residues. Germline CDR1 is ENHRY and CDR2 is SYGVKD. CDR3 residues: CAISSATGTTIYEQYF. As DNA, the CDR3 is TGTGCCATCAGTTCCGCGACCGGGACTACTATCTACGAGCAGTACTTC.

The V gene is TRBV5-1, the J gene TRBJ1-2, with TRBD1 matching 8 bases. CDR3 length: 15 amino acids. Per the germline V gene, CDR1 is SGHRS and CDR2 is YFSETQ. Trimming at V came to 0 bases and at J to 8 bases, leaving 9 bases not matched to a gene. The CDR3 spells CASSLVGQGSIGYTF. As DNA, the CDR3 is TGCGCCAGCAGCTTGGTTGGACAGGGATCTATCGGCTACACCTTC.

This clonotype was counted ten times or more. The chain employs TRBV3-1 and TRBJ2-7; D not certain. With 0 bases removed from V and 3 bases from J, the gap between germline ends came to 12 bases. This CDR3 spans 15 amino acids. Germline V CDR1 and CDR2: LGHDT, YNNKEL (reference sequence). CDR3 coding DNA: TGTGCCAGCAGCCAAGATCTAGGTATCGGCTACGAGCAGTACTTC. Protein sequence: CASSQDLGIGYEQYF.

Turning to this clonotype: This may come from a read error, since a much larger clone is one base off. The chain combines TRBV5-1 with TRBJ2-1, with D perhaps matching TRBD2 (6 bases). Germline-derived CDR1 and CDR2 are SGHRS and YFSETQ. The CDR3 totals 15 residues. CDR3 in DNA: TGCACCAGCAGCTTATCACTAGCAACCTACAATGAGCAGTTCTTC. Amino acids: CTSSLSLATYNEQFF. The full variable domain, its missing parts supplied by reference TRBV5-1 and TRBJ2-1, is KAGVTQTPRYLIKTRGQQVTLSCSPISGHRSVSWYQQTPGQGLQFLFEYFSETQRNKGNFPGRFSGRQFSNSRSEMNVSTLELGDSALYLCTSSLSLATYNEQFFGPGTRLTVL.

This clonotype was counted only a few times. The chain has TRBV2 and TRBJ2-5, with D unresolved. Between the trimmed V and J ends, which lost 0 bases and 5 bases, there was a span of 4 bases. The V gene's germline CDR1 is SNHLY and CDR2 FYNNEI. There are 12 residues in the CDR3. CDR3 nucleotide sequence: TGTGCCAGCAGTGAAGCTAGGGAGACCCAGTACTTC. The encoded protein is CASSEARETQYF.

The chain uses TRBV7-2 and TRBJ2-1; TRBD1 aligns across 7 bases. Germline loops: CDR1 SGHTA, CDR2 FQGNSA. Losses at the gene ends were 5 bases for V and 2 bases for J; bases not matched to a gene: 12. The CDR3 runs to 17 residues. The CDR3 here is CASSRAPPGTAYNEQFF. The CDR3 DNA reads TGTGCCAGCAGCCGTGCCCCCCCCGGGACAGCCTACAATGAGCAGTTCTTC.

The rearrangement joins TRBV3-1 to TRBJ1-4; the D is unclear. The CDR3 is 15 residues long. The germline CDR1 and CDR2 sequences are LGHDT and YNNKEL (reference sequence). With 2 bases removed from V and 0 bases from J, the gap between germline ends came to 7 bases. CDR3 nucleotide sequence: TGTGCCAGCAGCCAACTTGGGGCAACTAATGAAAAACTGTTTTTT. It translates to CASSQLGATNEKLFF.

The chain carries TRBV3-1 and TRBJ2-3, with no clear D. The CDR3 loop spans 15 amino acids. V gave up 8 bases and J gave up 4 bases, with 19 bases separating them. Germline CDR1 reads LGHDT; CDR2 reads YNNKEL (reference sequence). The CDR3, as DNA: TGTGCCAGCGCTAGAGGTAAAGGGTCCCCAGATACGCAGTATTTT. This translates into CASARGKGSPDTQYF.

Many counts were recorded for this clonotype. This chain connects TRBV7-2 to TRBJ1-6; TRBD1 might be the D (5 bases). CDR1 SGHTA and CDR2 FQGNSA come from the germline V gene. V shed 1 base and J shed 8 bases, with 18 bases lying between them. The CDR3 has 17 residues. The CDR3 loop reads CASSLVFQGGVYSPLHF. In DNA form, the CDR3 reads TGTGCCAGCAGCTTAGTTTTCCAGGGAGGCGTCTATTCACCCCTCCACTTT. Based on the CDR3 plus reference TRBV7-2 and TRBJ1-6, the full variable domain is GAGVSQSPSNKVTEKGKDVELRCDPISGHTALYWYRQSLGQGLEFLIYFQGNSAPDKSGLPSDRFSAERTGGSVSTLTIQRTQQEDSAVYLCASSLVFQGGVYSPLHFGNGTRLTVT.

In DNA form, the CDR3 reads TGTGCCAGCAGCCCTCCCCTAGCGGGAGGGCCCGGAGAGACCCAGTACTTC. This translates into CASSPPLAGGPGETQYF. V usage is TRBV7-2 and J usage is TRBJ2-7; TRBD2 matches 12 bases. The better agreement between TRBJ2-5 and the DNA end casts doubt on the J call. This CDR3 spans 17 amino acids. Germline CDR1 SGHTA, CDR2 FQGNSA.

This clonotype turned up a few times. J is TRBJ2-5 and V is TRBV11-2, with TRBD1 identical over 10 bases. Germline V CDR1 and CDR2: SGHAT, FQNNGV. J gave up 6 bases and V 5 bases, and 6 bases lay outside the gene matches. This CDR3 contains 14 residues. CDR3 DNA: TGTGCCAGCAGCGACAGACAGGGGGCAAAGACCCAGTACTTC. Its translation: CASSDRQGAKTQYF.

This chain connects TRBV12-3 or TRBV12-4 to TRBJ2-3; D is possibly TRBD2 (6 bases). The CDR3 runs 12 residues. V lost 6 bases and J 5 bases, leaving 9 bases between the germline ends. In nucleotides, the CDR3 is TGTGCCAGCAGCCGACTAGAAGATACGCAGTATTTT. Translation gives CASSRLEDTQYF.